The subject of this entry is one TCR beta chain. Germline V gene sequence: CDR1 MNHEY, CDR2 SVGAGI. V was shortened by 6 bases and J by 1 base, with 11 bases between the two germline ends. The CDR3 consists of 14 residues. This specimen comes from a study of blood T cell repertoires in COVID-19. The overall study: There were acute and convalescent COVID-19 samples, and they came from the United States, Italy and Spain. The cDNA or gDNA used as material had been derived from T cells, B-cell-depleted T cells, or PBMCs.

In the original workflow: Estimation of nucleated cell counts was performed using reference gene primer amplification. This table comes from immunoSEQ multiplex PCR, and its TCRdb copy is limited to in-frame clones, with some not included. The V and J calls and clone size come from that table; D and trimming were worked out from the DNA. Found here are approximately 160,000 clones, roughly 84% of them singletons; the top ten hold 1% to 1.5%. This rearrangement joins TRBV6-5 to TRBJ2-3; TRBD1 might be the D (6 bases). The sequence derives from a man in his fifties or sixties who had recovered from COVID-19. The specimen was peripheral blood. The CDR3 region is CASSHAGGTDTQYF. As DNA, the CDR3 is TGTGCCAGCAGCCACGCAGGGGGCACAGATACGCAGTATTTT.